This TCR beta chain appears in the sequencing data of a study of blood T cell repertoires in COVID-19. Study-level background: Material from acute and convalescent COVID-19 was sourced from the United States, Italy and Spain. T cells, B-cell-depleted T cells, or PBMCs provided the cDNA or gDNA that served as material.

In the original workflow: Amplification of reference gene primers provided the estimated nucleated cell counts. The repertoire was sequenced with immunoSEQ multiplex PCR; TCRdb's copy has only in-frame clones and lacks some. Clonal size and the V and J genes are those of that table, whereas D and trimming came from the DNA. Of 150,000 to 200,000 clones in the sample, 70% to 90% were seen once. Specimen: peripheral blood. The TCR sequence derives from a man aged 50 to 59 with active or convalescent COVID-19.

CDR3 DNA: TGTGCCAGTAGTATCGGACAGCGACCCTCTGGAAACACCATATATTTT. It is translated as CASSIGQRPSGNTIYF. The chain combines TRBV19 with TRBJ1-3; possibly TRBD1 for D (6 bases). This CDR3 is 16 amino acids long. CDR1 and CDR2 (germline): LNHDA, SQIVND (reference sequence). V dropped 3 bases and J dropped 0 bases, with 12 bases sitting between them. The full variable domain, its missing parts supplied by reference TRBV19 and TRBJ1-3, is DGGITQSPKYLFRKEGQNVTLSCEQNLNHDAMYWYRQDPGQGLRLIYYSQIVNDFQKGDIAEGYSVSREKKESFPLTVTSAQKNPTAFYLCASSIGQRPSGNTIYFGEGSWLTVV.